This T cell receptor beta chain emerged from a study of T-cell reconstitution after alpha-beta-depleted transplantation in children. Study-level findings and limits: Elevated TCRbeta diversity at day 60 was traced, in some patients, to surviving recipient T cells and thymic progenitors.

CDR1 and CDR2 from the germline V gene are SGHVS and FNYEAQ. Trimming removed 5 bases from V and 0 bases from J, with 14 bases in between. CDR3 size: 16 residues. It was with unique molecular identifiers that the TCRbeta library was prepared. TCRdb re-derived calls from the PCR reads in MiXCR, one entry per CDR3 protein. The data show fewer than 350,000 distinct CDR3 sequences, with approximately 10% seen just once and 23% held by the top ten. In its sample, this clonotype was seen many times. The antigen is unknown. The specimen comprised peripheral blood, sampled 180 days after TCRalphabeta/CD19-depleted stem cell transplant. V usage is TRBV7-6 and J usage is TRBJ2-1; no reliable D call. The receptor was derived from a male patient aged 2-10 years who had a stem cell transplant for chronic granulomatous disease, so the T cells may come from the graft donor. The CDR3 sequence is CASSPRALSSYNEQFF. The CDR3, as DNA: TGTGCCAGCAGCCCCCGCGCCCTAAGCTCCTACAATGAGCAGTTCTTC.